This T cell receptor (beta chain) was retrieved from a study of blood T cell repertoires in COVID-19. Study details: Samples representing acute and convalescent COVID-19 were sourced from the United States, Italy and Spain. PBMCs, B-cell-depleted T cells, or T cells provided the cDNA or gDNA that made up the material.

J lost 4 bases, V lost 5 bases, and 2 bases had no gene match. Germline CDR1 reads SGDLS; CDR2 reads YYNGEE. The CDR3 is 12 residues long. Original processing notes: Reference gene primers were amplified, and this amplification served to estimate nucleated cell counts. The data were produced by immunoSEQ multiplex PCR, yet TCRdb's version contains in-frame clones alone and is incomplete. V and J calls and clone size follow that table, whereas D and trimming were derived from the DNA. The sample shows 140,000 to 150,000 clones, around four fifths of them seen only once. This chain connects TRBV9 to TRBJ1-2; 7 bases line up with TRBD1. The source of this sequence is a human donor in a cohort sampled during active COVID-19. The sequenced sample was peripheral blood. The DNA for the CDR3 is TGTGCCAGCAGTCACAGGGGCTATGGCTACACCTTC. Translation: CASSHRGYGYTF. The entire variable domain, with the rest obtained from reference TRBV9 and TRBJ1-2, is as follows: DSGVTQTPKHLITATGQRVTLRCSPRSGDLSVYWYQQSLDQGLQFLIQYYNGEERAKGNILERFSAQQFPDLHSELNLSSLELGDSALYFCASSHRGYGYTFGSGTRLTVV.